The clone carrying this TCR beta chain was seen just once. In blood CD8+ and CD4+ T cells, TCR beta underwent sequencing. TEMRA cells were enriched by FACS, while CD8+ and CD4+ T cells were obtained through a negative isolation that was performed magnetically. These data belong to a study of CD8 T cells in Susac syndrome. CDR1 and CDR2 (germline): MNHEY, SMNVEV (reference sequence). V lost 5 bases and J lost 2, with 8 bases in between. CDR3 length: 13 residues. A quantity of roughly 0.5 to 1 ug RNA underwent reverse transcription using random hexamers. An immunoSEQ multiplex PCR amplified TCR beta CDR3 over 54 Vbeta and 13 Jbeta. TCRdb independently ran MiXCR on the immunoSEQ multiplex PCR reads; one entry per CDR3 protein. This sample yields 70,000 or so distinct CDR3 sequences, of which 95% are seen a single time; roughly 0.25% belongs to the top ten.

The genes are TRBV27 and TRBJ2-3, with unresolved D. The clonotype was recovered from a human donor in good health. Source material: CD8+ T cells from PBMCs. The CDR3 spells CASSIITTDTQYF. The CDR3 DNA reads as TGTGCCAGCAGTATCATAACCACAGATACGCAGTATTTT.